Below are 16 T cell receptor beta chains sequenced from a single sample in a study of OX40 agonist ivuxolimab in advanced cancers. Clones were read by immunoSEQ multiplex PCR, and TCRdb kept only the in-frame ones, dropping some. The sample shows about 91,000 clones, 75% to 90% of them seen only once. Sequenced here: CD4+ or CD8+ T cells sorted from blood, sampled in a trial of the OX40 agonist ivuxolimab. The receptors originated from an adult with an advanced solid tumor such as melanoma, head and neck, liver or kidney cancer.

The V and J genes are TRBV19 and TRBJ1-5; maybe TRBD1 (6 bases). The germline gives CDR1 LNHDA, CDR2 SQIVND (reference sequence). CDR3 length: 15 amino acids. V was shortened by 1 base and J by 7 bases, with 14 bases between the two germline ends. This chain's CDR3 is CASSIGTGRLQPQHF. The CDR3 nucleotides read TGTGCCAGTAGTATAGGAACAGGGAGATTACAGCCCCAGCATTTT.

The chain links TRBV9 to TRBJ2-1, with a tentative D call TRBD1 (7 bases). CDR3 length: 16 amino acids. CDR1 is SGDLS and CDR2 is YYNGEE in the germline V gene. V lost 0 bases, J lost 4 bases, and 14 bases lay in between. The CDR3 DNA is TGTGCCAGCAGCGTAGACGGCAGGGGGGTTTACAATGAGCAGTTCTTC. It yields the protein CASSVDGRGVYNEQFF. Filled out from reference TRBV9 and TRBJ2-1, the complete variable domain reads DSGVTQTPKHLITATGQRVTLRCSPRSGDLSVYWYQQSLDQGLQFLIQYYNGEERAKGNILERFSAQQFPDLHSELNLSSLELGDSALYFCASSVDGRGVYNEQFFGPGTRLTVL.

The chain joins TRBV6-5 to TRBJ1-3, with unresolved D. V was trimmed by 0 bases and J by 2 bases, leaving 11 bases between them. This CDR3 has 16 amino acids. Per the germline V gene, CDR1 is MNHEY and CDR2 is SVGAGI. The CDR3 is CASSYSKGGTGNTIYF. CDR3 coding DNA: TGTGCCAGCAGTTACTCGAAGGGTGGGACTGGAAACACCATATATTTT.

The J gene is TRBJ2-7, the V gene TRBV29-1, with 9 bases that match TRBD2. Per germline, CDR1 SQVTM and CDR2 ANQGSEA. J gave up 3 bases and V 5 bases, and 5 bases lay outside the gene matches. This CDR3 contains 13 residues. The CDR3 DNA is TGCAGCGTTCTACTAGCGGGTCGCTACGAGCAGTACTTC. The encoded protein is CSVLLAGRYEQYF.

The table lists this clone with a few counts. This chain joins TRBV7-3 and TRBJ1-1; unclear D gene. The V gene's germline CDR1 is SGHTA and CDR2 FQGTGA. The V end was cut by 5 bases, the J end by 3 bases, with 16 bases between. The CDR3 loop spans 15 amino acids. CDR3 sequence: CASSRTGSGDTEAFF. CDR3 in DNA: TGTGCCAGCAGCCGTACGGGGTCCGGGGACACTGAAGCTTTCTTT.

This chain uses TRBV5-4 with TRBJ2-1; D possibly matches TRBD1 or TRBD2 (5 bases each). Deletions cut 6 bases from V and 2 bases from J, with 15 bases between. This CDR3 has 15 residues. From germline, CDR1 is SGHNT and CDR2 YYREEE (reference sequence). In nucleotides, the CDR3 is TGTGCCAGCACCAAAAAGGGGAGCACCTACAATGAGCAGTTCTTC. Translating it yields CASTKKGSTYNEQFF.

This clone was counted only a few times. V gene TRBV18 combines with J gene TRBJ2-3, with D tentatively TRBD1 (6 bases). Germline V gene data show CDR1 as KGHSH and CDR2 as LQKENI. There are 15 residues in the CDR3. Trimming shortened V by 2 bases and J by 5 bases, and 14 bases separated the two germline ends. The CDR3 loop reads CASSPYKQGIDTQYF. In nucleotides, the CDR3 is TGTGCCAGCTCACCATATAAACAGGGCATAGATACGCAGTATTTT.

The chain joins TRBV10-3 to TRBJ1-5; D gene uncertain. V lost 3 bases, J lost 3 bases, and 3 bases lay in between. This CDR3 has 12 amino acids. The V gene's germline CDR1 is ENHRY and CDR2 SYGVKD. The CDR3 is CAISDPNQPQHF. CDR3 sequence (DNA): TGTGCCATCAGTGACCCCAATCAGCCCCAGCATTTT.

As DNA, the CDR3 is TGCGCCAGCAGCCAAGAGCCAGGGGAGGTTTATTCACCCCTCCACTTT. Amino acid sequence: CASSQEPGEVYSPLHF. This rearrangement joins TRBV4-1 to TRBJ1-6, with D perhaps matching TRBD1 (6 bases). This CDR3 spans 16 amino acids. Between the trimmed V and J ends, which lost 0 bases and 8 bases, there was a span of 14 bases. Per germline, CDR1 MGHRA and CDR2 YSYEKL.

The chain uses TRBV5-1 and TRBJ1-2; weak D call: TRBD1 (5 bases). The CDR3 totals 16 residues. The V gene lost 5 bases and the J gene lost 5 bases, with 22 bases spanning the gap. Germline lookup yields CDR1 SGHRS and CDR2 YFSETQ. CDR3 DNA sequence: TGCGCCAGCAGTCCCGGGGACGGAAGGGGTGATTATGGCTACACCTTC. This translates into CASSPGDGRGDYGYTF.

Turning to this clone: At the DNA level, this CDR3 is encoded by other sequences in the same sample as well. The rearrangement uses TRBV5-1 and TRBJ1-2; maybe TRBD1 (5 bases). Trimming removed 0 bases at V and 2 bases at J, with 11 bases between. The CDR3 loop spans 15 amino acids. Looked up from germline, CDR1 is SGHRS and CDR2 is YFSETQ. CDR3 in DNA: TGCGCCAGCAGCTTGGCCGGGACGGGGAACTATGGCTACACCTTC. It specifies CASSLAGTGNYGYTF.

In its sample, this clone was seen a few times. This chain joins TRBV7-2 and TRBJ1-2; 8 bases align to TRBD1. V lost 4 bases, J lost 4 bases, and 11 bases stayed unmatched. The CDR3 spans 16 residues. Germline assignment: CDR1 SGHTA and CDR2 FQGNSA. CDR3 nucleotide sequence: TGTGCCAGCAGCTCAGCCGGGACAGGCGGCCCCTATGGCTACACCTTC. It specifies CASSSAGTGGPYGYTF.

The chain joins TRBV6-5 to TRBJ2-1; 10 nucleotides line up with TRBD1. The V segment lost 0 bases and the J segment 5 bases; nucleotides outside the gene matches: 1. Germline V lookup: CDR1 MNHEY, CDR2 SVGAGI. The CDR3 extends over 15 amino acids. The CDR3 DNA follows: TGTGCCAGCAGTTACTCGGGACAGGGGAACAATGAGCAGTTCTTC. It specifies CASSYSGQGNNEQFF.

The chain employs TRBV7-6 and TRBJ2-3; 10 bases map to TRBD2. V gave up 2 bases and J gave up 0 bases; unmatched junction bases: 8. The germline CDR1 and CDR2 sequences are SGHVS and FNYEAQ. This CDR3 is built from 18 residues. CDR3 protein: CASSLYGATSGSTDTQYF. The CDR3 DNA reads TGTGCCAGCAGCTTATATGGAGCGACTAGCGGGAGCACAGATACGCAGTATTTT.

The chain employs TRBV9 and TRBJ2-7, with D perhaps assigned TRBD1 or TRBD2 (5 bases each). Trimming cost V 4 bases and J 1 base, with 12 bases left between them. CDR1 is SGDLS, CDR2 YYNGEE, per germline. The CDR3 is made up of 14 amino acids. The CDR3 DNA reads TGTGCCAGCAGCCTACGGGACGAATCCTACGAGCAGTACTTC. Encoded protein: CASSLRDESYEQYF.

V and J are TRBV5-4 and TRBJ2-3, with D unclear. CDR3 length: 14 residues. The germline CDR1 and CDR2 sequences are SGHNT and YYREEE (reference sequence). V lost 2 bases and J 1 base, leaving 8 bases between the germline ends. The CDR3 sequence is CASSFPSRTDTQYF. Here the CDR3 DNA reads TGTGCCAGCAGCTTTCCTTCCCGCACAGATACGCAGTATTTT.